The 9 T cell receptor beta chains presented below share a single source sample, sequenced in a study of beta chain features in type 1 diabetes. All of the isolated RNA was reverse transcribed, so expressed TCRB transcripts were sequenced. Produced via immunoSEQ multiplex PCR; TCRdb's table is partial and in-frame only. The data contain hundreds of thousands of clones, 9% to 10% of them singletons. The sequenced sample consisted of naive CD4+ T cells from blood. The receptors shown here come from a woman between 18 and 30 years old in good health.

The chain carries TRBV5-1 and TRBJ2-7; TRBD1 matches 7 bases. Germline-derived CDR1 and CDR2 are SGHRS and YFSETQ. Trimming at V came to 0 bases and at J to 0 bases, leaving 3 bases not matched to a gene. This CDR3 has 15 amino acids. The CDR3 nucleotides are TGCGCCAGCAGCTTGGCGACAGGGAACTCCTACGAGCAGTACTTC. Protein: CASSLATGNSYEQYF.

This clone was counted only a few times. The rearrangement links TRBV27 to TRBJ2-3; D possibly corresponds to TRBD1 (6 bases). The ends were cut back, 8 bases at V and 3 bases at J, with 18 bases in the middle. The CDR3 has 15 residues. Germline assignment: CDR1 MNHEY and CDR2 SMNVEV (reference sequence). The CDR3 DNA follows: TGTGCCAGCGGATCGCACAGGGTGCGAACAGATACGCAGTATTTT. As protein: CASGSHRVRTDTQYF.

The chain carries TRBV5-4 and TRBJ2-3; TRBD2 matches 10 bases. Losses at the gene ends were 4 bases for V and 6 bases for J; bases not matched to a gene: 8. This CDR3 is built from 15 residues. The V gene's germline CDR1 is SGHNT and CDR2 YYREEE (reference sequence). The CDR3 is CASSAGLAVLDTQYF. CDR3 nucleotide sequence: TGTGCCAGCAGCGCTGGACTAGCGGTGCTGGATACGCAGTATTTT. The full variable domain, in which reference TRBV5-4 and TRBJ2-3 provide the parts outside the CDR3, is ETGVTQSPTHLIKTRGQQVTLRCSSQSGHNTVSWYQQALGQGPQFIFQYYREEENGRGNFPPRFSGLQFPNYSSELNVNALELDDSALYLCASSAGLAVLDTQYFGPGTRLTVL.

The chain couples TRBV5-1 to TRBJ2-1, with 8 bases aligning to TRBD1. CDR3 length equals 14 residues. The trim removed 2 bases at V and 6 bases at J, leaving 4 bases unmatched. Germline-derived CDR1 and CDR2 are SGHRS and YFSETQ. CDR3: CASSFWTGLNEQFF. The CDR3 bases are TGCGCCAGCAGCTTCTGGACAGGGCTCAATGAGCAGTTCTTC.

The V gene is TRBV5-1, the J gene TRBJ2-2, with 11 bases lining up with TRBD2. This CDR3 has 15 residues. From germline, CDR1 is SGHRS and CDR2 YFSETQ. The V gene end was trimmed by 5 bases and the J gene end by 6 bases; junction bases not matched to a gene: 6. The CDR3 spells CASSRTSGSSGELFF. CDR3 nucleotide sequence: TGCGCCAGCAGTCGAACTAGCGGGAGTTCCGGGGAGCTGTTTTTT.

The chain combines TRBV9 with TRBJ2-3; 12 positions agree with TRBD2. The germline gives CDR1 SGDLS, CDR2 YYNGEE. V shed 0 bases, J shed 12 bases, and the junction held 8 bases outside the gene matches. The CDR3 totals 15 residues. CDR3 bases: TGTGCCAGCAGCGTAGATGGACTAGCGGGGACGCATCAGTATTTT. Translated: CASSVDGLAGTHQYF.

This chain uses TRBV28 with TRBJ2-1, with 8 nucleotides matching TRBD1. The CDR3 is 17 amino acids. The V and J ends lost 2 bases and 4 bases, in that order; junction bases with no gene match: 10. The germline CDR1 and CDR2 sequences are MDHEN and SYDVKM. The CDR3 sequence is CASSLISGQGPYNEQFF. The CDR3 DNA follows: TGTGCCAGCAGTTTAATTTCCGGACAGGGACCTTACAATGAGCAGTTCTTC.

This clone was counted between two and nine times. The rearrangement links TRBV30 to TRBJ2-2; 16 positions match TRBD2. In germline, CDR1 is GTSNPN, CDR2 SVGIG (reference sequence). V shed 4 bases, J shed 4 bases, and the junction held 12 bases outside the gene matches. The CDR3 runs to 19 residues. DNA of the CDR3: TGTGCCTGGACCGGGACAGGGGGGACTAGCGGGAGGGCCACCGGGGAGCTGTTTTTT. Translation gives CAWTGTGGTSGRATGELFF.

The V gene is TRBV7-2, the J gene TRBJ2-3; possibly TRBD2 for D (6 bases). This CDR3 has 16 residues. V was trimmed by 3 bases and J by 10 bases, leaving 23 bases between them. The germline V gene has CDR1 SGHTA and CDR2 FQGNSA. This CDR3 reads CASSFQSPPLSGPQYF. The CDR3 DNA is TGTGCCAGCAGCTTTCAGTCCCCGCCTTTAAGCGGGCCGCAGTATTTT.